What follows describes a single T cell receptor beta chain. Its antigen is undetermined. CDR1 and CDR2 from the germline V gene are SGHTA and FQGNSA. The CDR3 length is 16 residues. V lost 3 bases and J lost 4, with 15 bases in between. This sample is drawn from a study of beta chain features in type 1 diabetes. Whole-study results and caveats: For type 1 diabetes patients, VDJ junctions showed fewer insertions and more deletions. Shortening of TCRB CDR3s, moderate but significant, appeared in all four CD4+ subsets of Type 1 diabetes patients. A cDNA-based sequencing approach could over-represent cells with high TCR expression.

Each population that was sorted was more than 98% pure. Expressed TCRB transcripts were sequenced because the isolated RNA had all been reverse transcribed beforehand. Measured with immunoSEQ multiplex PCR; TCRdb has only the in-frame clones, and not every one. The sample shows about 900,000 clones, around a sixth of them seen only once. This receptor was obtained from a woman aged 18-30 years in good health. The sequencing sample was made of naive CD4+ T cells from blood. The gene calls are TRBV7-2 and TRBJ2-2, with D hard to call. This chain's CDR3 is CASSFYPGVTTGELFF. CDR3 DNA sequence: TGTGCCAGCAGCTTTTACCCCGGAGTAACCACCGGGGAGCTGTTTTTT.